The rows below give T cell receptor beta chains drawn from one sample of a study of technical replicates of blood from four donors. Some clones are missing from TCRdb's copy, which holds only in-frame ones; the method was immunoSEQ multiplex PCR. The sample carries about 15,000 clones, more than 75% recorded once. Sequenced material: PBMCs. All receptors come from a human donor in good health. The CDR3 runs from the conserved cysteine through the conserved F or W. Each record gives: V gene, D gene, J gene, clone size, CDR3 DNA, CDR3 protein. The D gene is left open where the match is weak. Expanded clones get a size class; other rows say once, few or many, or leave the size out.

v_call: TRBV5-8
d_call: TRBD1
j_call: TRBJ1-4
clone_size: NA
cdr3_nt: TGTGCCAGCAGCTTCTCAGGGGGAGGTAACGAAAAACTGTTTTTT
cdr3_aa: CASSFSGGGNEKLFF

v_call: TRBV5-1
d_call: TRBD1
j_call: TRBJ2-5
clone_size: NA
cdr3_nt: TGCGCCAGCAGCTTGGAGGCGACAGGGGGAGAGACCCAGTACTTC
cdr3_aa: CASSLEATGGETQYF

v_call: TRBV5-6
d_call: TRBD2
j_call: TRBJ2-7
clone_size: NA
cdr3_nt: TGTGCCAGCAGCATACTCCGCGGGAGTTGGTCCTACGAGCAGTACTTC
cdr3_aa: CASSILRGSWSYEQYF

v_call: TRBV2
d_call: TRBD2
j_call: TRBJ2-7
clone_size: NA
cdr3_nt: TGTGCCAGCAGAGTGGGAGGGTCCTACGAGCAGTACTTC
cdr3_aa: CASRVGGSYEQYF

v_call: TRBV6-5
d_call: TRBD1
j_call: TRBJ1-2
clone_size: NA
cdr3_nt: TGTGCCAGCAGGGAGACAGGGACAGGGGGGTGTTACACCTTC
cdr3_aa: CASRETGTGGCYTF

v_call: TRBV7-6
d_call: TRBD1
j_call: TRBJ1-1
clone_size: NA
cdr3_nt: TGTGCCAGCAGCTCACCCGGGGGCCCTAGGGGGCCGGGGACTGAAGCTTTCTTT
cdr3_aa: CASSSPGGPRGPGTEAFF

v_call: TRBV10-1
d_call: TRBD2
j_call: TRBJ2-1
clone_size: NA
cdr3_nt: TGCGCCAGCAGCGACGGGGCGGGAGGTACCTATGAGCAGTTCTTC
cdr3_aa: CASSDGAGGTYEQFF

v_call: TRBV2
d_call: NA
j_call: TRBJ1-1
clone_size: NA
cdr3_nt: TGTGCCAGCACTGGCCTCACAGGGATGAACACTGAAGCTTTCTTT
cdr3_aa: CASTGLTGMNTEAFF

v_call: TRBV28
d_call: NA
j_call: TRBJ1-2
clone_size: NA
cdr3_nt: TGTGCCAGCAGTACAGGCCTACCTGGCTACACCTTC
cdr3_aa: CASSTGLPGYTF

v_call: TRBV11-2
d_call: TRBD1
j_call: TRBJ1-3
clone_size: NA
cdr3_nt: TGTGCCAGCAGCTCGGGACAGGGAAGAAACACCATATATTTT
cdr3_aa: CASSSGQGRNTIYF

v_call: TRBV7-8
d_call: TRBD1
j_call: TRBJ2-5
clone_size: once
cdr3_nt: TGTGCCAGCAGCTTACCCGGGACAGGGGAGGAGACCCAGTACTTC
cdr3_aa: CASSLPGTGEETQYF

v_call: TRBV4-2
d_call: TRBD2
j_call: TRBJ2-5
clone_size: NA
cdr3_nt: TGTGCCAGCAGCCAAGGGGGGGGAGGGATCCTAGAGACCCAGTACTTC
cdr3_aa: CASSQGGGGILETQYF

v_call: TRBV18
d_call: TRBD2
j_call: TRBJ2-2
clone_size: NA
cdr3_nt: TGTGCCAGCTCAACATTAGCGGGATACACCGGGGAGCTGTTTTTT
cdr3_aa: CASSTLAGYTGELFF

v_call: TRBV6-1
d_call: NA
j_call: TRBJ1-2
clone_size: NA
cdr3_nt: TGTGCCAGTACGACAGACCCTAACTATGGCTACACCTTC
cdr3_aa: CASTTDPNYGYTF

v_call: TRBV11-2
d_call: TRBD2
j_call: TRBJ2-5
clone_size: NA
cdr3_nt: TGTGCCAGCAGTGGGGGGCTAGCGGGATCCCAGTACTTC
cdr3_aa: CASSGGLAGSQYF

v_call: TRBV6-1
d_call: TRBD1
j_call: TRBJ2-5
clone_size: NA
cdr3_nt: TGTGCCACGCAACAGGGACAGGGGGCGGGGGAGACCCAGTACTTC
cdr3_aa: CATQQGQGAGETQYF

v_call: TRBV5-1
d_call: NA
j_call: TRBJ2-5
clone_size: NA
cdr3_nt: TGCGCCAGCAGCGCATACAGGGTGTCGGAGACCCAGTACTTC
cdr3_aa: CASSAYRVSETQYF

v_call: TRBV11-1
d_call: TRBD2
j_call: TRBJ2-1
clone_size: NA
cdr3_nt: TGTGCCAGCAGCTTAGCACCTCCAGCGGGAGGTTCCTACAATGAGCAGTTCTTC
cdr3_aa: CASSLAPPAGGSYNEQFF

v_call: TRBV5-1
d_call: NA
j_call: TRBJ2-5
clone_size: NA
cdr3_nt: TGCGCCAGCAGCCCCCCGCCAGGGGGGCGAGAGACCCAGTACTTC
cdr3_aa: CASSPPPGGRETQYF

v_call: TRBV11-1
d_call: TRBD2
j_call: TRBJ2-7
clone_size: NA
cdr3_nt: TGTGCCAGCAGCCTTCGGGTAGCGGGAGTCGAGGAGCAGTACTTC
cdr3_aa: CASSLRVAGVEEQYF

v_call: TRBV11-2
d_call: TRBD2
j_call: TRBJ2-5
clone_size: once
cdr3_nt: TGTGCCAGCAGCTCGGGACTAGCGGGGACCCAGTACTTC
cdr3_aa: CASSSGLAGTQYF

v_call: TRBV5-6
d_call: TRBD2
j_call: TRBJ2-2
clone_size: NA
cdr3_nt: TGTGCCAGCAGCCTCCCAGGCGGGGGTCTCGGGAACACCGGGGAGCTGTTTTTT
cdr3_aa: CASSLPGGGLGNTGELFF

v_call: TRBV29-1
d_call: TRBD2
j_call: TRBJ2-2
clone_size: NA
cdr3_nt: TGCAGCGTTGAGGCTAGCGGCACGAACACCGGGGAGCTGTTTTTT
cdr3_aa: CSVEASGTNTGELFF

v_call: TRBV7-9
d_call: NA
j_call: TRBJ2-2
clone_size: NA
cdr3_nt: TGTGCCAGCAGCTTATCTAACTCGAACACCGGGGAGCTGTTTTTT
cdr3_aa: CASSLSNSNTGELFF

v_call: TRBV27
d_call: TRBD2
j_call: TRBJ2-1
clone_size: NA
cdr3_nt: TGTGCCAGCAGGGGTGCAGGGACTAGTATCAATGAGCAGTTCTTC
cdr3_aa: CASRGAGTSINEQFF

v_call: TRBV27
d_call: NA
j_call: TRBJ1-1
clone_size: NA
cdr3_nt: TGTGCCAGCAGCCCCGACCAGGGTCTGCTAATGAACACTGAAGCTTTCTTT
cdr3_aa: CASSPDQGLLMNTEAFF

v_call: TRBV10-3
d_call: NA
j_call: TRBJ2-1
clone_size: few
cdr3_nt: TGTGCCATCAGTACAGTGTCTAACAATGAGCAGTTCTTC
cdr3_aa: CAISTVSNNEQFF

v_call: TRBV14
d_call: TRBD2
j_call: TRBJ2-7
clone_size: NA
cdr3_nt: TGTGCCAGCAGCCAAGAAGCCCTGGGGAGGTTAGCGGGAGTTTCCTACGAGCAGTACTTC
cdr3_aa: CASSQEALGRLAGVSYEQYF

v_call: TRBV7-2
d_call: NA
j_call: TRBJ2-5
clone_size: NA
cdr3_nt: TGTGCCAGCAGCCGCCGAGGGATCCAAGAGACCCAGTACTTC
cdr3_aa: CASSRRGIQETQYF

v_call: TRBV9
d_call: NA
j_call: TRBJ2-1
clone_size: NA
cdr3_nt: TGTGCCAGCAGCGCAGAGGGCCGCGACTCCTACAATGAGCAGTTCTTC
cdr3_aa: CASSAEGRDSYNEQFF

v_call: TRBV7-9
d_call: NA
j_call: TRBJ1-2
clone_size: NA
cdr3_nt: TGTGCCAGCAGCTTAGCCTCCGGGACACTGGTTAGTGGCTACACCTTC
cdr3_aa: CASSLASGTLVSGYTF

v_call: TRBV4-2
d_call: NA
j_call: TRBJ2-5
clone_size: NA
cdr3_nt: TGTGCCAGCAGCCAAACGACTAGTCAGGCGACCCAGTACTTC
cdr3_aa: CASSQTTSQATQYF

v_call: TRBV18
d_call: NA
j_call: TRBJ1-4
clone_size: few
cdr3_nt: TGTGCCAGCTCACCACTCCAGGGCCGAAATGAAAAACTGTTTTTT
cdr3_aa: CASSPLQGRNEKLFF

v_call: TRBV9
d_call: TRBD2
j_call: TRBJ2-3
clone_size: NA
cdr3_nt: TGTGCCAGCAGCCCGAGGACTAGCGGGAGGGCCGATAGCACAGATACGCAGTATTTT
cdr3_aa: CASSPRTSGRADSTDTQYF

v_call: TRBV6-4
d_call: TRBD1
j_call: TRBJ1-2
clone_size: NA
cdr3_nt: TGTGCCAGCAGTACCACGACAGGGGTGTTTGGCTACACCTTC
cdr3_aa: CASSTTTGVFGYTF

v_call: TRBV13
d_call: NA
j_call: TRBJ2-1
clone_size: NA
cdr3_nt: TGTGCCAGCAGCTTTGGCGGGGAGTGGAATGAGCAGTTCTTC
cdr3_aa: CASSFGGEWNEQFF

v_call: TRBV11-2
d_call: TRBD1
j_call: TRBJ1-2
clone_size: few
cdr3_nt: TGTGCCAGCAGATTAACGGGACAGAGCTATGGCTACACCTTC
cdr3_aa: CASRLTGQSYGYTF

v_call: TRBV4-2
d_call: TRBD1
j_call: TRBJ1-2
clone_size: few
cdr3_nt: TGTGCCAGCAGCCAAACCCGGACAGGCCACTATGGCTACACCTTC
cdr3_aa: CASSQTRTGHYGYTF

v_call: TRBV7-6
d_call: NA
j_call: TRBJ1-2
clone_size: NA
cdr3_nt: TGTGCCAGCAGCCCTATGACAGCGAGAACTCTATGGCCCTTCTTCTTC
cdr3_aa: CASSPMTARTLWPFFF

v_call: TRBV7-8
d_call: TRBD2
j_call: TRBJ2-1
clone_size: NA
cdr3_nt: TGTGCCAGCAGCTTAGTGGGCGGGAGCTCCTACAATGAGCAGTTCTTC
cdr3_aa: CASSLVGGSSYNEQFF

v_call: TRBV6-6
d_call: TRBD1
j_call: TRBJ2-7
clone_size: once
cdr3_nt: TGTGCCAGCTGCACCGGGACAGGGGGTTCCTACGAGCAGTACTTC
cdr3_aa: CASCTGTGGSYEQYF

v_call: TRBV10-1
d_call: NA
j_call: TRBJ2-3
clone_size: NA
cdr3_nt: TGCGCCAGCAGCCTAAACCTACAGGGAGATACGCAGTATTTT
cdr3_aa: CASSLNLQGDTQYF

v_call: TRBV7-3
d_call: NA
j_call: TRBJ2-1
clone_size: NA
cdr3_nt: TGTGCCAGCACCAAGGCCCCTAGAGATGAGCAGTTCTTC
cdr3_aa: CASTKAPRDEQFF

v_call: TRBV2
d_call: TRBD1
j_call: TRBJ2-7
clone_size: once
cdr3_nt: TGTGCCAGCAGTGAAGCGCGTCGGCAGGGGGCTTACGAGCAGTACTTC
cdr3_aa: CASSEARRQGAYEQYF

v_call: TRBV29-1
d_call: TRBD1
j_call: TRBJ2-1
clone_size: NA
cdr3_nt: TGCAGCGCTAACCCCGGGACAGGCCTTTACAATGAGCAGTTCTTC
cdr3_aa: CSANPGTGLYNEQFF

v_call: TRBV28
d_call: NA
j_call: TRBJ1-4
clone_size: NA
cdr3_nt: TGTGCCAGCAGTTTAGAGGGAGTCCGGCATATTCTGGCTAATGAAAAACTGTTTTTT
cdr3_aa: CASSLEGVRHILANEKLFF

v_call: TRBV6-1
d_call: NA
j_call: TRBJ1-1
clone_size: few
cdr3_nt: TGTGCCAGCAGTGACCCCCCAGGACAGAGGAACACTGAAGCTTTCTTT
cdr3_aa: CASSDPPGQRNTEAFF

v_call: TRBV2
d_call: TRBD2
j_call: TRBJ2-3
clone_size: NA
cdr3_nt: TGTGCCAGCAGGGGGACTAGCGGGAGTCAAGATACGCAGTATTTT
cdr3_aa: CASRGTSGSQDTQYF

v_call: TRBV5-1
d_call: NA
j_call: TRBJ2-1
clone_size: NA
cdr3_nt: TGCGCCAGCAGCCTCCCCTTTAGGGAGATATTCGATGAGCAGTTCTTC
cdr3_aa: CASSLPFREIFDEQFF

v_call: TRBV7-8
d_call: NA
j_call: TRBJ1-1
clone_size: NA
cdr3_nt: TGTGCCAGCAGCTTAGAACGGGCGGGAGGGGGCACTGAAGCTTTCTTT
cdr3_aa: CASSLERAGGGTEAFF

v_call: TRBV29-1
d_call: TRBD2
j_call: TRBJ2-7
clone_size: NA
cdr3_nt: TGCAGCGTTGGGCCTAGCGGAAACTACGAGCAGTACTTC
cdr3_aa: CSVGPSGNYEQYF

v_call: TRBV19
d_call: TRBD1
j_call: TRBJ1-1
clone_size: NA
cdr3_nt: TGTGCCAGTAGTCTCGTACAGGGGAACACTGAAGTTTTCTTT
cdr3_aa: CASSLVQGNTEVFF

v_call: TRBV6-6
d_call: TRBD1
j_call: TRBJ1-2
clone_size: NA
cdr3_nt: TGTGCCAGCAGGCCTCCAGGGGGTTTCTATGGCTACACCTTC
cdr3_aa: CASRPPGGFYGYTF

v_call: TRBV5-6
d_call: NA
j_call: TRBJ2-2
clone_size: once
cdr3_nt: TGTGCCAGCAGCTTACTTAAACAGGGCTGGACCGGGGAGCTGTTTTTT
cdr3_aa: CASSLLKQGWTGELFF

v_call: TRBV6-1
d_call: TRBD1
j_call: TRBJ2-5
clone_size: NA
cdr3_nt: TGTGCCAGCAGTGACCAAGGCGGGGGACAGGGTGGGGAGACCCAGTACTTC
cdr3_aa: CASSDQGGGQGGETQYF

v_call: TRBV14
d_call: NA
j_call: TRBJ2-7
clone_size: NA
cdr3_nt: TGTGCCAGCAGCCAAATTGGCGGGCCCTCCTACGAGCAGTACTTC
cdr3_aa: CASSQIGGPSYEQYF

v_call: TRBV5-4
d_call: NA
j_call: TRBJ1-1
clone_size: NA
cdr3_nt: TGTGCCAGCAGCACCTCCGGCAGGATGAACACTGAAGCTTTCTTT
cdr3_aa: CASSTSGRMNTEAFF

v_call: TRBV9
d_call: TRBD2
j_call: TRBJ2-3
clone_size: NA
cdr3_nt: TGTGCCAGCAGCCCCGAAGGACTAGCGGGCCCAGATACGCAGTATTTT
cdr3_aa: CASSPEGLAGPDTQYF